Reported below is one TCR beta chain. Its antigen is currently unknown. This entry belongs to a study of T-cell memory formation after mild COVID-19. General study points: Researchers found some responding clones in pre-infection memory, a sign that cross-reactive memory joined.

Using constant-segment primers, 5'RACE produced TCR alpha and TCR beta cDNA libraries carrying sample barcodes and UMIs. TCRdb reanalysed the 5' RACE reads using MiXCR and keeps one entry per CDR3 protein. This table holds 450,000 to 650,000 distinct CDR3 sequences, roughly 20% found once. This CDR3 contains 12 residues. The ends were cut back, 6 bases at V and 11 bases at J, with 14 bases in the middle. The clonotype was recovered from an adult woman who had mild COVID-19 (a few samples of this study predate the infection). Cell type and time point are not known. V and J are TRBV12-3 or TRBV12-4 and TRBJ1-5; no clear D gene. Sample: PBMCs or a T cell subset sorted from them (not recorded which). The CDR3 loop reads CASRAEENTQHF. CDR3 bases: TGTGCCAGCAGAGCAGAAGAAAACACCCAGCATTTT.